This is a list of T cell receptor beta chains from one sample in a study of early T cells in non-severe SARS-CoV-2 infection. TCRdb reprocessed the 5' RACE reads via MiXCR and lists one record per CDR3 protein. The sample contains tens of thousands of distinct CDR3 sequences, less than 15% of which appear only once. The sample consisted of whole blood, taken at baseline. These receptors came from an adult who was a healthcare worker with PCR-confirmed SARS-CoV-2 infection or an uninfected control (not recorded which). CDR3s include the opening cysteine and the closing phenylalanine or tryptophan. A D gene is named only where the DNA matches it firmly. Clone size is given for some rows only: seen once, a few or many times, or a class if the clone is expanded.

v_gene	j_gene	abundance	d_gene	CDR3aa	CDR3nt
TRBV20-1	TRBJ2-3	-	TRBD2	CSARDPSGGDTQYF	TGCAGTGCTAGAGATCCTAGCGGTGGGGATACGCAGTATTTT
TRBV6-5	TRBJ2-3	-	TRBD2	CASSTVGGAEDTQYF	TGTGCCAGCAGTACTGTCGGGGGGGCTGAAGATACGCAGTATTTT
TRBV28	TRBJ1-1	few	-	CASSPPTGGTEAFF	TGTGCCAGCAGCCCTCCGACAGGCGGCACTGAAGCTTTCTTT
TRBV28	TRBJ1-2	-	-	CATRKYGYTF	TGTGCCACCCGCAAATATGGCTACACCTTC
TRBV12-5	TRBJ1-1	-	TRBD1	CASSPQGTLTEAFF	TGTGCTAGCTCCCCACAGGGGACGTTGACTGAAGCTTTCTTT
TRBV12-3/TRBV12-4	TRBJ1-4	-	TRBD1	CASSPRQGNEKLFF	TGTGCCAGCAGCCCTCGACAGGGTAATGAAAAACTGTTTTTT
TRBV5-1	TRBJ2-7	few	TRBD2	CASSARPGLAVYEQYF	TGCGCCAGCAGCGCTCGGCCGGGACTAGCGGTCTACGAGCAGTACTTC
TRBV2	TRBJ2-1	few	TRBD1	CASSWDRALNEQFF	TGTGCCAGCAGTTGGGACAGGGCACTGAATGAGCAGTTCTTC
TRBV6-5	TRBJ2-7	medium-sized	-	CASSYLEGTYEQYF	TGTGCCAGCAGTTATCTTGAGGGAACCTACGAGCAGTACTTC
TRBV12-3/TRBV12-4	TRBJ1-2	few	TRBD1	CASSRTGEGNYGYTF	TGTGCCAGCAGCCGGACAGGGGAAGGGAACTATGGCTACACCTTC
TRBV7-8	TRBJ1-2	few	-	CASSLARVAYGYTF	TGTGCCAGCAGCTTAGCCAGGGTTGCCTATGGCTACACCTTC
TRBV11-2	TRBJ1-1	few	TRBD1	CASSLRGRTEAFF	TGTGCCAGCTCCCTTAGGGGGCGCACTGAAGCTTTCTTT
TRBV4-1	TRBJ1-1	many	-	CASSRSQGEAFF	TGCGCCAGCAGCCGATCGCAGGGTGAAGCTTTCTTT
TRBV29-1	TRBJ2-3	-	-	CSVRRTTDTQYF	TGCAGCGTTCGCAGGACCACAGATACGCAGTATTTT
TRBV29-1	TRBJ2-7	-	-	CSVLDGSSYEQYF	TGCAGCGTACTTGACGGGAGCTCCTACGAGCAGTACTTC
TRBV7-9	TRBJ2-1	many	-	CASSPSVEGNEQFF	TGTGCCAGCAGCCCGTCTGTGGAGGGGAATGAGCAGTTCTTC
TRBV2	TRBJ1-2	-	-	CASKVTADINYGYTF	TGTGCCAGCAAAGTGACTGCGGATATTAACTATGGCTACACCTTC
TRBV11-3	TRBJ2-2	once	-	CASSYGTGELFF	TGTGCCAGCAGTTATGGCACCGGGGAGCTGTTTTTT
TRBV6-2/TRBV6-3	TRBJ2-5	few	TRBD1	CASSRTGTLQETQYF	TGTGCCAGCAGCCGGACAGGGACCCTTCAAGAGACCCAGTACTTC
TRBV28	TRBJ2-3	once	-	CATKTDTQYF	TGTGCCACCAAAACGGATACGCAGTATTTT
TRBV28	TRBJ2-5	-	-	CASRHPTGKETQYF	TGTGCCAGCAGACATCCAACAGGGAAAGAGACCCAGTACTTC
TRBV5-1	TRBJ2-1	few	TRBD2	CASSPLSSGTNEQFF	TGCGCCAGCAGCCCCCTCTCTAGCGGGACCAATGAGCAGTTCTTC
TRBV7-2	TRBJ2-7	few	-	CASSLADRVFSYEQYF	TGTGCCAGCAGCTTAGCAGACAGAGTCTTCTCCTACGAGCAGTACTTC
TRBV28	TRBJ1-5	few	TRBD1	CASSMGQGPSYSNQPQHF	TGTGCCAGCAGTATGGGACAGGGCCCCTCTTATAGCAATCAGCCCCAGCATTTT
TRBV6-1	TRBJ1-1	-	-	CASSAKQVTEAFF	TGTGCCAGCAGTGCAAAACAGGTGACTGAAGCTTTCTTT
TRBV5-1	TRBJ2-7	-	-	CASSYPTGRGFTMVQYF	TGCGCCAGCAGCTACCCGACGGGCCGGGGATTTACGATGGTGCAGTACTTC
TRBV9	TRBJ2-3	-	-	CASSVRGVGADTQYF	TGTGCTAGCAGCGTAAGAGGGGTGGGTGCAGATACGCAGTATTTT
TRBV12-3/TRBV12-4	TRBJ2-1	few	-	CASSTTSRDEQFF	TGTGCCAGCAGTACTACTAGCCGGGATGAGCAGTTCTTC
TRBV5-1	TRBJ1-1	-	-	CASSFSGTTEAFF	TGCGCCAGCAGCTTCTCAGGGACCACTGAAGCTTTCTTT
TRBV24-1	TRBJ2-5	-	TRBD2	CATSDFGGRTPKETQYF	TGTGCCACCAGTGATTTCGGCGGGAGAACCCCCAAAGAGACCCAGTACTTC
TRBV28	TRBJ1-2	many	TRBD1	CASSSKGTGSYGYTF	TGTGCCAGCAGTTCGAAGGGGACAGGGAGCTATGGCTACACCTTC
TRBV7-9	TRBJ2-1	many	-	CASSLGGQGYNEQFF	TGTGCCAGCAGCTTAGGAGGGCAGGGCTACAATGAGCAGTTCTTC
TRBV21-1	TRBJ1-1	few	-	CAPVAGAPEAFF	TGTGCCCCCGTGGCTGGGGCACCTGAAGCTTTCTTT
TRBV21-1	TRBJ2-7	few	-	CASSKAVYEQYF	TGTGCCAGCAGCAAAGCGGTCTACGAGCAGTACTTC
TRBV7-2	TRBJ1-2	many	-	CASSPARGFGGYTF	TGTGCCAGCAGCCCAGCCAGGGGATTTGGTGGCTACACCTTC
TRBV18	TRBJ1-6	few	TRBD1	CASSSQGSSSPLHF	TGTGCCAGCTCCTCACAGGGGTCAAGTTCACCCCTCCACTTT
TRBV28	TRBJ2-1	few	-	CASSPDSYYNEQFF	TGTGCCAGCAGCCCGGACAGCTACTACAATGAGCAGTTCTTC
TRBV9	TRBJ2-3	few	TRBD2	CASSVGLANTDTQYF	TGTGCCAGCAGCGTAGGACTAGCGAACACAGATACGCAGTATTTT
TRBV3-2	TRBJ2-1	many	-	CASSQVLSGSNEQFF	TGTGCCAGCAGCCAAGTTCTTAGCGGGAGTAATGAGCAGTTCTTC
TRBV7-8	TRBJ2-7	few	-	CASSPEWYEQYF	TGTGCCAGCAGCCCAGAGTGGTACGAGCAGTACTTC
TRBV18	TRBJ2-7	-	TRBD1	CASSPGQGLSYEQYF	TGTGCCAGCTCACCGGGACAGGGGTTATCCTACGAGCAGTACTTC
TRBV5-1	TRBJ2-7	-	TRBD1	CASSLETGPTYEQYF	TGCGCCAGCAGCTTGGAGACAGGGCCAACCTACGAGCAGTACTTC
TRBV20-1	TRBJ2-5	few	-	CSAATRRETQYF	TGCAGTGCCGCGACTAGGCGGGAGACCCAGTACTTC
TRBV18	TRBJ2-1	-	-	CASSPLAPGSYNEQFF	TGTGCCAGCTCACCACTGGCCCCGGGGTCCTACAATGAGCAGTTCTTC
TRBV12-5	TRBJ2-1	-	TRBD1	CASGLPGTAYNEQFF	TGTGCTAGTGGTTTACCCGGGACAGCGTACAATGAACAGTTCTTC
TRBV28	TRBJ2-7	-	-	CASSRGTHSYEQYF	TGTGCCAGCAGTAGGGGGACACACTCCTACGAGCAGTACTTC
TRBV2	TRBJ2-5	medium-sized	TRBD1	CASRRQGLETQYF	TGTGCCAGCAGAAGACAGGGCTTAGAGACCCAGTACTTC
TRBV5-1	TRBJ1-3	many	-	CASSSSGAENTIYF	TGCGCCAGCAGTTCGTCGGGAGCAGAAAACACCATATATTTT
TRBV11-2	TRBJ2-1	-	-	CASSLEGRHEQFF	TGTGCCAGCAGCTTAGAAGGGAGACATGAGCAGTTCTTC
TRBV5-6	TRBJ2-5	few	TRBD2	CASSPGGQETQYF	TGTGCCAGCAGCCCCGGGGGGCAAGAGACCCAGTACTTC
TRBV7-2	TRBJ2-5	few	TRBD2	CASSFSGGALETQYF	TGTGCCAGCAGCTTCAGCGGGGGGGCCTTGGAGACCCAGTACTTC
TRBV27	TRBJ2-3	few	-	CASSTTSWDTQYF	TGTGCCAGCAGTACGACTAGTTGGGATACGCAGTATTTT
TRBV6-1	TRBJ2-3	-	TRBD1	CASRETDRNTDTQYF	TGTGCCAGCAGGGAAACGGACAGGAACACAGATACGCAGTATTTT
TRBV5-1	TRBJ2-2	-	-	CASSFIQRNTGELFF	TGCGCCAGCAGCTTTATTCAGCGGAACACCGGGGAGCTGTTTTTT
TRBV7-9	TRBJ1-2	-	-	CASSATEYGYTF	TGTGCCAGCAGCGCGACGGAGTATGGCTACACCTTC